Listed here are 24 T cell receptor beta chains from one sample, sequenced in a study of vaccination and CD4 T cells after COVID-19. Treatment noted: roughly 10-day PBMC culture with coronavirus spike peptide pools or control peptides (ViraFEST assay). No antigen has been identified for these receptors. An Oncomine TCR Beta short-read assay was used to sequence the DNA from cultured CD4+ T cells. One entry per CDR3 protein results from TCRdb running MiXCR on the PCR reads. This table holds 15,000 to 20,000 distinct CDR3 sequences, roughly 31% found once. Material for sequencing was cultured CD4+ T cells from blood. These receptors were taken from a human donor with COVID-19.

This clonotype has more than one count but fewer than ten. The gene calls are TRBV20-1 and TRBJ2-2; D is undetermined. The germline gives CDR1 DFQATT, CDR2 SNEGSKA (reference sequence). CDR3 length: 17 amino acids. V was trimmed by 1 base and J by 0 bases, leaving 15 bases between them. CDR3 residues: CSARGARGETNTGELFF. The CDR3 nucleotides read TGCAGTGCTAGAGGGGCGCGAGGCGAGACGAACACCGGGGAGCTGTTTTTT.

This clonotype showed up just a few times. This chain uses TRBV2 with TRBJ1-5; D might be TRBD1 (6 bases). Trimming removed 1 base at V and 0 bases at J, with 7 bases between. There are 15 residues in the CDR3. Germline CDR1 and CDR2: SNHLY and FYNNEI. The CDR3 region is CASSEGTASNQPQHF. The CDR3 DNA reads TGTGCCAGCAGTGAAGGGACAGCTAGCAATCAGCCCCAGCATTTT.

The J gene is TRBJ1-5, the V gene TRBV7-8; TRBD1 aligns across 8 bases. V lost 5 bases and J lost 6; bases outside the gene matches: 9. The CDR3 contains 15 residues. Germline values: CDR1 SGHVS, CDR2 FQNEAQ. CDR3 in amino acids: CASSTGQGNFQPQHF. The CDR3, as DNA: TGTGCCAGCAGCACTGGACAGGGCAATTTTCAGCCCCAGCATTTT.

The CDR3 region is CASSINRVGTDTQYF. The DNA of the CDR3 is TGCGCCAGCAGCATCAACAGGGTGGGGACAGATACGCAGTATTTT. The rearrangement uses TRBV5-1 and TRBJ2-3; possible D gene TRBD1, 6 bases. Germline CDR1 reads SGHRS; CDR2 reads YFSETQ. Trimming stripped 4 bases from V and 3 bases from J, with 15 bases between. The CDR3 contains 15 residues.

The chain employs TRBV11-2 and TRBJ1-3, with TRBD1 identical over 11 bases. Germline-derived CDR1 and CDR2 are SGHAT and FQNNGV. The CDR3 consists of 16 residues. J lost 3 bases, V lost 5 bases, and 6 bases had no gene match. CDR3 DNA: TGTGCCAGCAGCCAAACCGGGACAGGGGGTGGAAACACCATATATTTT. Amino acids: CASSQTGTGGGNTIYF.

The CDR3 nucleotides read TGTGCCAGCAGCTCTACTAGCGGGGGGGAGACCCAGTACTTC. It is translated as CASSSTSGGETQYF. This sequence joins TRBV7-2 and TRBJ2-5, with 12 bases matching TRBD2. This CDR3 has 14 residues. The J segment lost 5 bases and the V segment lost 4 bases, leaving 2 bases of the junction unmatched. Germline V CDR1 and CDR2: SGHTA, FQGNSA.

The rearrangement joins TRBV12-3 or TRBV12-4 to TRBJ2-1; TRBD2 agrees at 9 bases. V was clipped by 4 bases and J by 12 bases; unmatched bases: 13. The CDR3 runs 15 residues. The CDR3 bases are TGTGCCAGCAGTTACAGCGGGGGGAGCATCCCGGGGCAGTTCTTC. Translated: CASSYSGGSIPGQFF.

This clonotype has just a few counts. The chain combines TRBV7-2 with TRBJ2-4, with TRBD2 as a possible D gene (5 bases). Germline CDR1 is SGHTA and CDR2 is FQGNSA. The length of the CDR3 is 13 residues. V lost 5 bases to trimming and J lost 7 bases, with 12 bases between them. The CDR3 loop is CASSRTPGNIQYF. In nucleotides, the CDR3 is TGTGCCAGCAGCCGGACCCCGGGGAACATTCAGTACTTC. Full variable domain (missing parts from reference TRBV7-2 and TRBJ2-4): GAGVSQSPSNKVTEKGKDVELRCDPISGHTALYWYRQSLGQGLEFLIYFQGNSAPDKSGLPSDRFSAERTGGSVSTLTIQRTQQEDSAVYLCASSRTPGNIQYFGAGTRLSVL.

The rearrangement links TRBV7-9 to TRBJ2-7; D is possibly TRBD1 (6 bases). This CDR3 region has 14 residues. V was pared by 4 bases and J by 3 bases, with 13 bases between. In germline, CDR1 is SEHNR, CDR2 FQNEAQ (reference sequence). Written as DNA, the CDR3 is TGTGCCAGCAGCTCGAATGGACAGCACTACGAGCAGTACTTC. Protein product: CASSSNGQHYEQYF.

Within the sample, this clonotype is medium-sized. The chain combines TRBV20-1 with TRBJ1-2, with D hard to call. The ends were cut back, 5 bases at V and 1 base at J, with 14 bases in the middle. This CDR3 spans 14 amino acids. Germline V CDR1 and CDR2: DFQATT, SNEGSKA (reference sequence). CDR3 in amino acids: CSAAITGDNYGYTF. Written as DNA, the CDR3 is TGCAGTGCTGCAATTACCGGCGATAACTATGGCTACACCTTC.

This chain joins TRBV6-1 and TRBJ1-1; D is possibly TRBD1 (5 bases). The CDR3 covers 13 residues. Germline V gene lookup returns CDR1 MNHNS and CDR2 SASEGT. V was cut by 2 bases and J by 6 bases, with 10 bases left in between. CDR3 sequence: CASSERGGSEAFF. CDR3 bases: TGTGCCAGCAGTGAACGGGGCGGGTCTGAAGCTTTCTTT.

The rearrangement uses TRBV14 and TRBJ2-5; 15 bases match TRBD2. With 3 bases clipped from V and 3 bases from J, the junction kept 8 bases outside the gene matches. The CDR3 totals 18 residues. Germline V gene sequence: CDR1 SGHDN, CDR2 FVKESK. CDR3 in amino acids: CASSHLPGLAGGKETQYF. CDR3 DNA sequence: TGTGCCAGCAGCCACCTCCCGGGACTAGCGGGGGGAAAAGAGACCCAGTACTTC.

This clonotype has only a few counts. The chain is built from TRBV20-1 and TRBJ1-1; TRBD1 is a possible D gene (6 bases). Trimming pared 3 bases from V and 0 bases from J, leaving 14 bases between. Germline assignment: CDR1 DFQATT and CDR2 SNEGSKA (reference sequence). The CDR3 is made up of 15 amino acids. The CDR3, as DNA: TGCAGTGCTAGTTTGCCAGGGGTTATGAACACTGAAGCTTTCTTT. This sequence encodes CSASLPGVMNTEAFF.

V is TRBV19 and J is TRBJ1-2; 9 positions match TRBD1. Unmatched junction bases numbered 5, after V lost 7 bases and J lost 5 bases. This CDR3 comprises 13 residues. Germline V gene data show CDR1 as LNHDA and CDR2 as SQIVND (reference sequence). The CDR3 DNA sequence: TGTGCCAGTATGGGGGACAGGGTGTATGGCTACACCTTC. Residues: CASMGDRVYGYTF.

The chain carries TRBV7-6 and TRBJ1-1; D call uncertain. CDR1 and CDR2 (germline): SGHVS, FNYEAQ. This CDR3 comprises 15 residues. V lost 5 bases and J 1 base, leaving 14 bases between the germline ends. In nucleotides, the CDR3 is TGTGCCAGCAGCCTATCAACAAAGGGGAACACTGAAGCTTTCTTT. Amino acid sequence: CASSLSTKGNTEAFF. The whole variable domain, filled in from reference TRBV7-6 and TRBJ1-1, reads GAGVSQSPRYKVTKRGQDVALRCDPISGHVSLYWYRQALGQGPEFLTYFNYEAQQDKSGLPNDRFSAERPEGSISTLTIQRTEQRDSAMYRCASSLSTKGNTEAFFGQGTRLTVV.

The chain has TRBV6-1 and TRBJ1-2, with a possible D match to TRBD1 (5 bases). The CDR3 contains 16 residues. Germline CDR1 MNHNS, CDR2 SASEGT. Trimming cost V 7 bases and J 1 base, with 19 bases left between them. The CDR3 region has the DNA TGTGCCAGCACTCCTCTGACCCGGACACTTAACTATGGCTACACCTTC. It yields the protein CASTPLTRTLNYGYTF.

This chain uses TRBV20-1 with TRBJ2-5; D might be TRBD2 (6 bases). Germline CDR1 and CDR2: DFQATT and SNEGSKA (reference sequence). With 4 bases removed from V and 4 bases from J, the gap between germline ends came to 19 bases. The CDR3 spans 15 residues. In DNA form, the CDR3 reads TGCAGTGCTAACCCCCCGGGACTGTGGTTAGAGACCCAGTACTTC. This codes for CSANPPGLWLETQYF.

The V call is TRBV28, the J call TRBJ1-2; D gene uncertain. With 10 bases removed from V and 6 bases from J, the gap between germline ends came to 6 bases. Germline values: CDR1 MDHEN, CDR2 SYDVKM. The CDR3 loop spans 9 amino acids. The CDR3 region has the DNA TGTGCCACCCATAATGGCTACACCTTC. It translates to CATHNGYTF.

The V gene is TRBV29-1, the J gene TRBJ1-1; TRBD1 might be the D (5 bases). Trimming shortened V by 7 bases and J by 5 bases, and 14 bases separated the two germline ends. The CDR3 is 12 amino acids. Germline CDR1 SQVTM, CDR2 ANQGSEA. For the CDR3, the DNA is TGCAGCGGATGGACAAAATGGACTGAAGCTTTCTTT. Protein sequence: CSGWTKWTEAFF.

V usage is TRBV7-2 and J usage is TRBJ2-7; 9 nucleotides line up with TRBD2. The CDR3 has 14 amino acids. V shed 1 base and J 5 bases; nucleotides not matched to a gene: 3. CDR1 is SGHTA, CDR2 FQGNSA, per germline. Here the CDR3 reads CASSLVGLANEQYF. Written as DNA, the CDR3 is TGTGCCAGCAGCTTAGTGGGACTAGCAAACGAGCAGTACTTC.

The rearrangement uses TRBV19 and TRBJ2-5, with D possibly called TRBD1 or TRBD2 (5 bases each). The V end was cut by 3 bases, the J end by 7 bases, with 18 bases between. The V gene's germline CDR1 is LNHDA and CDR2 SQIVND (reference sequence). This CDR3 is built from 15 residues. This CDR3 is CASSMRAAGSGTQYF. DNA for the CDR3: TGTGCCAGTAGTATGAGGGCGGCAGGGTCAGGGACCCAGTACTTC.

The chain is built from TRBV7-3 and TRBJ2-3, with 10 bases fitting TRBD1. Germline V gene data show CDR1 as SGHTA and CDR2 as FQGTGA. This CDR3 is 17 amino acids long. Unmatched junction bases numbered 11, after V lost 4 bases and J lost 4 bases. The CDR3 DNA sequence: TGTGCCAGCAGCTCCCCAGGGACAGGGGCGCGCCCAGATACGCAGTATTTT. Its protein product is CASSSPGTGARPDTQYF.

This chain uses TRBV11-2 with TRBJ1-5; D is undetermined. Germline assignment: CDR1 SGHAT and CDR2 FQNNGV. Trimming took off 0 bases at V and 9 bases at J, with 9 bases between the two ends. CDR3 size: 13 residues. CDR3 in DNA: TGTGCCAGCAGCTTAGAGATTATAGGGCCCCAGCATTTT. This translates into CASSLEIIGPQHF.

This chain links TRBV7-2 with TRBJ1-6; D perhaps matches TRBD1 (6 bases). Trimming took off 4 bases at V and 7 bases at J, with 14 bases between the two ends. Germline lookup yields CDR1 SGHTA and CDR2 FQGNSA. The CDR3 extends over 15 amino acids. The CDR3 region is CASSSGQPPNSPLHF. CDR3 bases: TGTGCCAGCAGCTCCGGACAGCCCCCGAATTCACCCCTCCACTTT.